These T cell receptor beta chains were read from a single sample in a study of T cells in Graves' hyperthyroidism and ophthalmopathy. MiXCR, run by TCRdb on the multiplex PCR reads, gives a single entry per CDR3 protein. The top ten clones hold less than 25% of a sample with 370,000 or so distinct CDR3 sequences, roughly 12% of them seen once. The source material was blood. The receptors originated from a man aged 25-45 years with Graves' hyperthyroidism that later progressed to Graves' ophthalmopathy. Each CDR3 is given with its conserved first and last residue. Each record gives: CDR3 length, J gene, D gene, V gene, clone size, CDR3 DNA, CDR3 protein. D genes are given only for firm matches. The size of a clone is reported for some rows only, either as once, few or many, or as a class for expanded clones.

cdr3_length: 14; j_call: TRBJ1-1; d_call: .; v_call: TRBV7-3; clone_size: many; cdr3_nt: TGTGCCAGCAGCGCCGGGACGGAGGGGACTGAAGCTTTCTTT; cdr3_aa: CASSAGTEGTEAFF
cdr3_length: 15; j_call: TRBJ1-2; d_call: .; v_call: TRBV9; clone_size: .; cdr3_nt: TGTGCCAGCAGCGCCTCGGACAGAATCGGCCATGGCTACACCTTC; cdr3_aa: CASSASDRIGHGYTF
cdr3_length: 15; j_call: TRBJ1-3; d_call: .; v_call: TRBV6-1; clone_size: many; cdr3_nt: TGTGCCAGCAGTGAAGCTGCGGCCTCTGGAAACACCATATATTTT; cdr3_aa: CASSEAAASGNTIYF
cdr3_length: 11; j_call: TRBJ2-3; d_call: .; v_call: TRBV11-3; clone_size: many; cdr3_nt: TGTGCCAGCAGAAAAGGGGATACGCAGTATTTT; cdr3_aa: CASRKGDTQYF
cdr3_length: 13; j_call: TRBJ2-7; d_call: .; v_call: TRBV2; clone_size: many; cdr3_nt: TGTGCCAGCAGTCGCGACCAGGGGGGCGAGCAGTACTTC; cdr3_aa: CASSRDQGGEQYF
cdr3_length: 12; j_call: TRBJ1-1; d_call: .; v_call: TRBV6-1; clone_size: many; cdr3_nt: TGTGCCAGCAGTTCTCCCTACCTTTCCGGTTTCTTT; cdr3_aa: CASSSPYLSGFF
cdr3_length: 16; j_call: TRBJ1-4; d_call: TRBD1; v_call: TRBV7-2; clone_size: .; cdr3_nt: TGTGCCAGCAGCTTATCTACAGGGGGCACTTTGGGAAAACTGTTTTTT; cdr3_aa: CASSLSTGGTLGKLFF
cdr3_length: 12; j_call: TRBJ1-5; d_call: .; v_call: TRBV20-1; clone_size: many; cdr3_nt: TGCAGTGGAAGTGGGAGAAATCAGCCCCAGCATTTT; cdr3_aa: CSGSGRNQPQHF
cdr3_length: 15; j_call: TRBJ1-6; d_call: TRBD1; v_call: TRBV19; clone_size: .; cdr3_nt: TGTGCCAGTAGTATGGTGACAGGGAATAATTCACCCCTCCACTTT; cdr3_aa: CASSMVTGNNSPLHF
cdr3_length: 10; j_call: TRBJ2-7; d_call: .; v_call: TRBV29-1; clone_size: few; cdr3_nt: TGCAGCGTTGAAGATGGCGGGCAGTACTTC; cdr3_aa: CSVEDGGQYF
cdr3_length: 17; j_call: TRBJ1-2; d_call: TRBD1; v_call: TRBV9; clone_size: many; cdr3_nt: TGTGCCAGCAGCGTAACCCCCGGACAGGGAAGCTCCTATGGCTACACCTTC; cdr3_aa: CASSVTPGQGSSYGYTF
cdr3_length: 13; j_call: TRBJ1-2; d_call: .; v_call: TRBV7-9; clone_size: many; cdr3_nt: TGTGCCAGCAGCACGGACAGACGGAATGGCTACACCTTC; cdr3_aa: CASSTDRRNGYTF
cdr3_length: 15; j_call: TRBJ2-2; d_call: TRBD2; v_call: TRBV3-1; clone_size: .; cdr3_nt: TGTGCCAGCAGTGTCGCGGGGAGGGTCACCGGGGAGCTGTTTTTT; cdr3_aa: CASSVAGRVTGELFF
cdr3_length: 15; j_call: TRBJ2-3; d_call: TRBD2; v_call: TRBV9; clone_size: .; cdr3_nt: TGTGCCAGCAGCGATAGCGGGGGGGAAGCAGATACGCAGTATTTT; cdr3_aa: CASSDSGGEADTQYF
cdr3_length: 13; j_call: TRBJ1-4; d_call: .; v_call: TRBV12-3/TRBV12-4; clone_size: .; cdr3_nt: TGTGCCAGCAGTCCCGGGAAGGCTGGAAAACTGTTTTTT; cdr3_aa: CASSPGKAGKLFF
cdr3_length: 13; j_call: TRBJ1-1; d_call: .; v_call: TRBV12-3/TRBV12-4; clone_size: many; cdr3_nt: TGTGCCAGCAGTTTATCCGGACACCGTGAAGCTTTCTTT; cdr3_aa: CASSLSGHREAFF
cdr3_length: 11; j_call: TRBJ2-7; d_call: TRBD2; v_call: TRBV24-1; clone_size: .; cdr3_nt: TGTGCCACCCCGGGGGGGTACGAGCAGTACTTC; cdr3_aa: CATPGGYEQYF
cdr3_length: 16; j_call: TRBJ1-3; d_call: .; v_call: TRBV3-1; clone_size: few; cdr3_nt: TGTGCCAGCAGCCCCGGGGGGGGGGCTTATGGAAACACCATATATTTT; cdr3_aa: CASSPGGGAYGNTIYF
cdr3_length: 15; j_call: TRBJ1-1; d_call: .; v_call: TRBV7-9; clone_size: .; cdr3_nt: TGTGCCAGCAGGTTTGAATGGGGGATGAACACTGAAGCTTTCTTT; cdr3_aa: CASRFEWGMNTEAFF
cdr3_length: 11; j_call: TRBJ2-1; d_call: .; v_call: TRBV19; clone_size: .; cdr3_nt: TGTGCCAGTAGCAGGGGAATTGGGCAGTTCTTC; cdr3_aa: CASSRGIGQFF
cdr3_length: 15; j_call: TRBJ1-6; d_call: TRBD1; v_call: TRBV27; clone_size: many; cdr3_nt: TGTGCCAGCAGTTTATCGCGGACAGGGGGATCACCCCTCCACTTT; cdr3_aa: CASSLSRTGGSPLHF
cdr3_length: 13; j_call: TRBJ1-6; d_call: .; v_call: TRBV19; clone_size: few; cdr3_nt: TGTGCCAGTAGTCCGCCGGCGGGTTCACCCCTCCACTTT; cdr3_aa: CASSPPAGSPLHF
cdr3_length: 15; j_call: TRBJ2-2; d_call: .; v_call: TRBV5-1; clone_size: .; cdr3_nt: TGCGCCAGCAGCTTGCTATCGGGGAACACCGGGGAGCTGTTTTTT; cdr3_aa: CASSLLSGNTGELFF
cdr3_length: 15; j_call: TRBJ2-7; d_call: TRBD1; v_call: TRBV7-6; clone_size: many; cdr3_nt: TGTGCCAGCAGCGGAGGGACAGGTTTATCCTACGAGCAGTACTTC; cdr3_aa: CASSGGTGLSYEQYF
cdr3_length: 15; j_call: TRBJ1-2; d_call: TRBD1; v_call: TRBV6-1; clone_size: few; cdr3_nt: TGTGCCAGCAGTTATAAGACAGGGGGCGTTGATGGCTACACCTTC; cdr3_aa: CASSYKTGGVDGYTF
cdr3_length: 12; j_call: TRBJ1-5; d_call: .; v_call: TRBV28; clone_size: many; cdr3_nt: TGTGCCAGCAGTTACGAGGGGGGGCCCCAGCATTTT; cdr3_aa: CASSYEGGPQHF
cdr3_length: 17; j_call: TRBJ2-1; d_call: .; v_call: TRBV13; clone_size: .; cdr3_nt: TGTGCCAGCAGCAATAGTGGGTCAGGCAAACACTACAATGAGCAGTTCTTC; cdr3_aa: CASSNSGSGKHYNEQFF
cdr3_length: 14; j_call: TRBJ1-1; d_call: .; v_call: TRBV18; clone_size: .; cdr3_nt: TGTGCCAGCTTTTCAAGGGGGGGGAACACTGAAGCTTTCTTT; cdr3_aa: CASFSRGGNTEAFF
cdr3_length: 11; j_call: TRBJ1-1; d_call: .; v_call: TRBV29-1; clone_size: few; cdr3_nt: TGCAGCGTTGATATGAACACTGAAGCTTTCTTT; cdr3_aa: CSVDMNTEAFF
cdr3_length: 13; j_call: TRBJ2-1; d_call: .; v_call: TRBV12-3/TRBV12-4; clone_size: many; cdr3_nt: TGTGCCAGCACCCGGTTAGGCTACAATGAGCAGTTCTTC; cdr3_aa: CASTRLGYNEQFF
cdr3_length: 15; j_call: TRBJ2-7; d_call: TRBD2; v_call: TRBV27; clone_size: many; cdr3_nt: TGTGCCAGCAGCCGACTAGCGGGGGGGAACTACGAGCAGTACTTC; cdr3_aa: CASSRLAGGNYEQYF
cdr3_length: 13; j_call: TRBJ1-1; d_call: .; v_call: TRBV7-9; clone_size: .; cdr3_nt: TGTGCCAGCAAGGGGCTCATGGGGACTGAAGCTTTCTTT; cdr3_aa: CASKGLMGTEAFF
cdr3_length: 15; j_call: TRBJ2-1; d_call: TRBD1; v_call: TRBV27; clone_size: many; cdr3_nt: TGTGCCAGCAGTAAGACAGGGTTATCCTACAATGAGCAGTTCTTC; cdr3_aa: CASSKTGLSYNEQFF
cdr3_length: 15; j_call: TRBJ2-3; d_call: TRBD1; v_call: TRBV4-1; clone_size: .; cdr3_nt: TGCGCCAGCAGCCAAGATACAGGGGGAGCAGATACGCAGTATTTT; cdr3_aa: CASSQDTGGADTQYF